Below, 7 T cell receptor beta chains from the same sample are listed, as sequenced in a study of regulatory T cells in long-lasting Graves disease. Library construction for TCR beta used iRepertoire HTBI primers and Arm-PCR of CDR3 regions. TCRdb reanalysed the multiplex PCR reads using MiXCR and keeps one entry per CDR3 protein. The sample lists 450,000 or so distinct CDR3 sequences, about 22% seen once, with under 15% in the top ten. Sample time point: persistent/refractory GD, antithyroid drugs over 5 years with positive TRAb. Construction of the TCR library relied on RNA isolated from PBMCs. This material consisted of peripheral blood mononuclear cells (PBMCs), taken when the disease was refractory, from a patient treated with antithyroid drugs. The receptors originated from a female donor with Graves disease.

The chain links TRBV20-1 to TRBJ1-5, with D possibly being TRBD1 (6 bases). The V gene lost 5 bases and the J gene lost 5 bases, with 13 bases spanning the gap. The CDR3 length is 13 residues. Germline V gene data show CDR1 as DFQATT and CDR2 as SNEGSKA (reference sequence). In DNA, the CDR3 is TGCAGTGCTTTAACAGGGAGGCATCAGCCCCAGCATTTT. Residues: CSALTGRHQPQHF.

This clonotype was recorded many times. The rearrangement links TRBV28 to TRBJ1-2; D remains unclear. Trimming took off 3 bases at V and 7 bases at J, with 12 bases between the two ends. CDR3 length: 13 amino acids. Germline-derived CDR1 and CDR2 are MDHEN and SYDVKM. The CDR3 spells CASSFPQEGGYTF. In DNA, the CDR3 is TGTGCCAGCAGTTTCCCGCAGGAAGGTGGCTACACCTTC.

This clonotype was recorded at least ten times. This chain joins TRBV19 and TRBJ1-1; D is undetermined. The V end was cut by 3 bases, the J end by 1 base, with 6 bases between. This CDR3 region has 13 residues. Per the germline V gene, CDR1 is LNHDA and CDR2 is SQIVND (reference sequence). CDR3 coding DNA: TGTGCCAGTAGTATGACTTCGAACACTGAAGCTTTCTTT. It yields the protein CASSMTSNTEAFF.

This sequence joins TRBV7-2 and TRBJ1-3, with TRBD1 matching over 7 bases. This CDR3 comprises 16 residues. The germline V gene has CDR1 SGHTA and CDR2 FQGNSA. Germline trimming cut 1 base from V and 0 bases from J; bases unmatched to any gene: 3. CDR3 DNA sequence: TGTGCCAGCAGCTTAGAAGGGACAGACTCTGGAAACACCATATATTTT. Translated: CASSLEGTDSGNTIYF.

This clonotype has only a few counts. V and J are TRBV6-2 or TRBV6-3 and TRBJ1-1; D remains unclear. V shed 2 bases and J shed 1 base, with 8 bases lying between them. The CDR3 has 14 residues. Germline-derived CDR1 and CDR2 are MNHEY and SVGEGT. CDR3 region: CASSYRHGNTEAFF. The CDR3 DNA reads TGTGCCAGCAGTTACCGACACGGGAACACTGAAGCTTTCTTT.

This clonotype appeared a few times. The chain carries TRBV6-2 or TRBV6-3 and TRBJ1-5; D is possibly TRBD1 (5 bases). The V and J ends lost 9 bases and 3 bases respectively, with 18 bases between them. CDR1 is MNHEY and CDR2 is SVGEGT in the germline V gene. The CDR3 has 15 amino acids. In nucleotides, the CDR3 is TGTGCCAGTGCGACCGGGGCGGACTACAATCAGCCCCAGCATTTT. Translation: CASATGADYNQPQHF.

This clonotype turned up a few times. The chain couples TRBV19 to TRBJ2-1; 7 nucleotides align to TRBD1. Losses at the gene ends were 5 bases for V and 4 bases for J; bases not matched to a gene: 11. This CDR3 has 16 amino acids. In germline, CDR1 is LNHDA, CDR2 SQIVND (reference sequence). CDR3 nucleotides: TGTGCCAGTAGTTCTTACCGGGACAGCGGTTACAATGAGCAGTTCTTC. It specifies CASSSYRDSGYNEQFF.